This T cell receptor beta chain was recorded in a study of blood T cell repertoires in COVID-19 (dated by TCRdb to the early 2020s). Context from the whole study: Samples from collaborators originated in the United States, Italy and Spain and spanned both the acute and convalescent phases of COVID-19. The prospective study material was composed of cDNA or gDNA derived from T cells, B-cell-depleted T cells, or PBMCs. Where available, HLA class I and class II types were taken from metadata supplied by the sample provider and were not determined by assay-based typing. The sample metadata nearly always contained a de-identified subject ID, COVID-19 status, age in years and sex. The repertoires were made available in a free public database intended to serve as a resource for research on the immune response to SARS-CoV-2. The samples were drawn from the first 160 participants of the ongoing ImmuneRACE study and from over 950 subjects provided by 6 global collaborators. The dataset comprised deeply sampled blood TCRbeta repertoires from subjects exposed to, actively infected with, or recovered from COVID-19. Results and caveats for the whole study, not just this receptor: The amount of clinical and demographic metadata varied by source and participant and was provided uncurated.

Collaborating institutions collected whole blood in K2EDTA tubes following their own protocols. For TCRbeta analysis, collaborator samples were shipped as frozen whole blood, as isolated PBMCs, or as DNA extracted from either sample type. Including cysteine and phenylalanine, the CDR3 has 16 amino acids. Kept here is only the CDR3 DNA, which spans 48 bases and is read in frame from base 1. V is cut back by 4 bases and J by 1 base, with 3 bases in the junction unmatched. The germline V gene (reference sequence) yields LGHDT for CDR1 and YNNKEL for CDR2. The immunoSEQ Assay, a bias-controlled multiplex PCR, was used to amplify TCRbeta CDR3 regions from genomic DNA. Per the original workflow: The number of nucleated cells in each sample was estimated by amplification of reference gene primers within the assay. To quantify the absolute abundance of each unique TCRbeta CDR3 rearrangement, sequence reads were collapsed and filtered. For each sample, productive Simpson clonality was calculated by taking the square root of Simpson's diversity index across productive rearrangements. TCRdb took this table from immuneACCESS and kept in-frame rearrangements with V and J called. Such tables lack part of the clones; where checked against another copy, unresolved V genes explain under half of the gap, and the rest is unexplained. The DNA was the basis for D and trimming; V, J and clone size are from that table. In this sample the table shows around 130,000 clones, 75% to 90% of which occur a single time. 4% to 5.5% of the sample comes from the top ten.

Details on this clone: Its antigen remains unidentified. No qualities accompany the bases; no much larger clone lies one base away.

The V gene is TRBV3-1 (or the pseudogene TRBV3-2) and the J gene is TRBJ2-1; 11 central bases correspond to TRBD2. What was sequenced was peripheral blood. The clonotype comes from a middle-aged man with acute or convalescent COVID-19. CDR3 protein: CASSPGTSGSYNEQFF. The nucleotide sequence is given as TGTGCCAGCAGCCCAGGGACTAGCGGATCCTACAATGAGCAGTTCTTC.